These 3 T cell receptor beta chains were sequenced from one sample in a study of shared clonotypes between healthy human individuals. Sequencing was performed with immunoSEQ multiplex PCR; in TCRdb, only in-frame clones are kept and a portion is missing. The sample holds more than 550,000 clones, roughly 87% seen once. Material: memory CD8+ T cells from PBMCs. Subset of the sample: CD45RO+ cells pooled with CCR7-negative TemRA cells. Receptors were obtained from a man aged 18 to 29 in good health. Some clones in this sample may be carry-over from other donors' samples.

V gene TRBV25-1 combines with J gene TRBJ1-5, with D unclear. The CDR3 covers 15 residues. The V gene's germline CDR1 is MGHDK and CDR2 SYGVNS. V was shortened by 3 bases and J by 2 bases, with 11 bases between the two germline ends. The CDR3 bases are TGTGCCAGCAGTGACGTAGGCGGGGGCAATCAGCCCCAGCATTTT. This codes for CASSDVGGGNQPQHF.

This clone was counted between two and nine times. The chain has TRBV19 and TRBJ2-1, with 8 bases matching TRBD2. Per germline, CDR1 LNHDA and CDR2 SQIVND (reference sequence). J gave up 4 bases and V 10 bases, and 12 bases lay outside the gene matches. The CDR3 spans 15 residues. This CDR3 reads CATTGGSGEYNEQFF. CDR3 DNA sequence: TGTGCCACCACAGGTGGTAGCGGGGAGTACAATGAGCAGTTCTTC.

This clone was counted a few times. The rearrangement joins TRBV6-1 to TRBJ1-5; D might be TRBD1 (5 bases). The V gene's germline CDR1 is MNHNS and CDR2 SASEGT. Trimming shortened V by 7 bases and J by 4 bases, and 8 bases separated the two germline ends. The CDR3 has 12 residues. This CDR3 is CASIGGNQPQHF. CDR3 coding DNA: TGTGCCAGCATCGGGGGAAATCAGCCCCAGCATTTT.